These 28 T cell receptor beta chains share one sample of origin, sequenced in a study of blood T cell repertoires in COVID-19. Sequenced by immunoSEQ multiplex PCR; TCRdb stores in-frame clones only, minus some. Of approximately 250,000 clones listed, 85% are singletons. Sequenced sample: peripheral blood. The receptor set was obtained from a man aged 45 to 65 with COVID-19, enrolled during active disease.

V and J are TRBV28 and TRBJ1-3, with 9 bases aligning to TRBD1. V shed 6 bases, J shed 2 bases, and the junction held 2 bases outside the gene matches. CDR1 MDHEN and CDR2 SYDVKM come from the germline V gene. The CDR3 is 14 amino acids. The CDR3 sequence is CASRQGAAGNTIYF. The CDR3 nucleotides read TGTGCCAGCAGACAGGGGGCGGCTGGAAACACCATATATTTT.

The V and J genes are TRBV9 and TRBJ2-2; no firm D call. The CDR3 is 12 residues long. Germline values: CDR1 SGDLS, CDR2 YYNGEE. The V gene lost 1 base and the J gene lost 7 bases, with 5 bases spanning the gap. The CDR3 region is CASSVQRGELFF. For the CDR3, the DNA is TGTGCCAGCAGCGTACAGCGCGGGGAGCTGTTTTTT. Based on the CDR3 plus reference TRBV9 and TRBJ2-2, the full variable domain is DSGVTQTPKHLITATGQRVTLRCSPRSGDLSVYWYQQSLDQGLQFLIQYYNGEERAKGNILERFSAQQFPDLHSELNLSSLELGDSALYFCASSVQRGELFFGEGSRLTVL.

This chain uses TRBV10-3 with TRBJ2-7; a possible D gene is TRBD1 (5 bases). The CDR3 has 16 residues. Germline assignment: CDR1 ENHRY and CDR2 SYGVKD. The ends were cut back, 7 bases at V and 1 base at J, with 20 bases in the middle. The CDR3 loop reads CAITQGDSKASYEQYF. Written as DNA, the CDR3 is TGTGCCATCACGCAGGGTGATAGTAAGGCGTCCTACGAGCAGTACTTC.

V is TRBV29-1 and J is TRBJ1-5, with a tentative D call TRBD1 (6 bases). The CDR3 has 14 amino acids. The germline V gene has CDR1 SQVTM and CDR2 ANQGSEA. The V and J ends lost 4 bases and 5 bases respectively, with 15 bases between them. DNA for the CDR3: TGCAGCGTTGGCAGGGGAGGGGCGGATCAGCCCCAGCATTTT. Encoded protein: CSVGRGGADQPQHF. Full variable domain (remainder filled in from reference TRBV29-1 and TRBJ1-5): SAVISQKPSRDICQRGTSLTIQCQVDSQVTMMFWYRQQPGQSLTLIATANQGSEATYESGFVIDKFPISRPNLTFSTLTVSNMSPEDSSIYLCSVGRGGADQPQHFGDGTRLSIL.

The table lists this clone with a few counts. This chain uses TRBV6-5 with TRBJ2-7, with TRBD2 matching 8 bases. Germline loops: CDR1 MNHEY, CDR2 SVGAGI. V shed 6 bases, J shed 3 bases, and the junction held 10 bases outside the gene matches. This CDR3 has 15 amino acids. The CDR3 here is CASRPGLGNRYEQYF. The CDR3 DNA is TGTGCCAGCAGGCCGGGACTAGGAAACCGCTACGAGCAGTACTTC.

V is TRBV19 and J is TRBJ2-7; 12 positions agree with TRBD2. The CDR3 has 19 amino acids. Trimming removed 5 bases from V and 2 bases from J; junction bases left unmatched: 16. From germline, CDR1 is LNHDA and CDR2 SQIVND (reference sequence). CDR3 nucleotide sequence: TGTGCCAGTAGTTCTCTAGCGGGGACTAGCGGGCACAAAGCCTACGAGCAGTACTTC. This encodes CASSSLAGTSGHKAYEQYF.

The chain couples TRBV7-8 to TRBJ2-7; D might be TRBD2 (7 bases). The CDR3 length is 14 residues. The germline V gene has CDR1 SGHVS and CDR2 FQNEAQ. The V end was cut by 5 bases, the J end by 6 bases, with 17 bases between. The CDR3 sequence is CASSLPGGLREQYF. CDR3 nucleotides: TGTGCCAGCAGCCTCCCGGGGGGCCTACGCGAGCAGTACTTC.

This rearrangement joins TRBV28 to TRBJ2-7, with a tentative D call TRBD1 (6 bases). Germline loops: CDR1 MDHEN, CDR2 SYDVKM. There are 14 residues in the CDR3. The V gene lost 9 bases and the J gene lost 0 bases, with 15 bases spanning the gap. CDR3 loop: CASQDSLSSYEQYF. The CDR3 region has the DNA TGTGCCAGTCAGGACAGCTTGAGCTCCTACGAGCAGTACTTC.

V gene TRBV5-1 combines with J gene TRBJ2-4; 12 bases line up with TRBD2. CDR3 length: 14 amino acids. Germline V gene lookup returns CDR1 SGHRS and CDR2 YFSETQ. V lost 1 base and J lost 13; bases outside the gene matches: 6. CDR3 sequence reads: CASSLLTSGGRQYF. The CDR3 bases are TGCGCCAGCAGCTTGCTCACTAGCGGGGGGCGACAGTACTTC. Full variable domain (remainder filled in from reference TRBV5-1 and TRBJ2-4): KAGVTQTPRYLIKTRGQQVTLSCSPISGHRSVSWYQQTPGQGLQFLFEYFSETQRNKGNFPGRFSGRQFSNSRSEMNVSTLELGDSALYLCASSLLTSGGRQYFGAGTRLSVL.

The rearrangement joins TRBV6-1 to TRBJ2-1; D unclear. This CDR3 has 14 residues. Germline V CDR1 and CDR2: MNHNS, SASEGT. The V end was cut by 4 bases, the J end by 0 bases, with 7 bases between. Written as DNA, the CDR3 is TGTGCCAGCAGTGCAGGTGGCTCCTACAATGAGCAGTTCTTC. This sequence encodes CASSAGGSYNEQFF.

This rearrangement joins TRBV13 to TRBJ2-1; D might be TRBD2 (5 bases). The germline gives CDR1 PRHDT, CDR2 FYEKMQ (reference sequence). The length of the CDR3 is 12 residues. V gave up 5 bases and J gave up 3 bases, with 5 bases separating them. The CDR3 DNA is TGTGCCAGCAGCCGGGACTACAATGAGCAGTTCTTC. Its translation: CASSRDYNEQFF. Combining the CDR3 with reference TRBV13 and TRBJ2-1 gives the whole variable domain AAGVIQSPRHLIKEKRETATLKCYPIPRHDTVYWYQQGPGQDPQFLISFYEKMQSDKGSIPDRFSAQQFSDYHSELNMSSLELGDSALYFCASSRDYNEQFFGPGTRLTVL.

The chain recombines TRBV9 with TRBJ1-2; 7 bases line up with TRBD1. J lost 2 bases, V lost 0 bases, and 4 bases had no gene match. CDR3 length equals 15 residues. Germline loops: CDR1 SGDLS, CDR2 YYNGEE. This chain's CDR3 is CASSVAGQLNYGYTF. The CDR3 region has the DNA TGTGCCAGCAGCGTAGCGGGACAGCTAAACTATGGCTACACCTTC.

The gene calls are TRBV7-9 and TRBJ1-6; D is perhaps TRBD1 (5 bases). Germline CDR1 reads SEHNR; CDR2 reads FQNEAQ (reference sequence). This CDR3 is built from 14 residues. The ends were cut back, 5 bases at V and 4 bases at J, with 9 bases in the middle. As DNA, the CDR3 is TGTGCCAGCAGCCCCGACAGTTATAATTCACCCCTCCACTTT. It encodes CASSPDSYNSPLHF.

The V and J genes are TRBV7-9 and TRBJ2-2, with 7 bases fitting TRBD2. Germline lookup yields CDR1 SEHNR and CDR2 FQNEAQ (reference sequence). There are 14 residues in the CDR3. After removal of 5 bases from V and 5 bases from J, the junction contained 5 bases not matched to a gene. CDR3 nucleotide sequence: TGTGCCAGCAGCGGACTAGTCCTGACCGGGGAGCTGTTTTTT. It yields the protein CASSGLVLTGELFF.

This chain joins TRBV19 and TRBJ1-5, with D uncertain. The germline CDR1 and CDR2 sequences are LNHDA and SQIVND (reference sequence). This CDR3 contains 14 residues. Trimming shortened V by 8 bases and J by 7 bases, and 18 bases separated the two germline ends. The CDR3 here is CASATGVSRQPQHF. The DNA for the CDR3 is TGTGCCAGTGCGACCGGGGTATCCCGGCAGCCCCAGCATTTT.

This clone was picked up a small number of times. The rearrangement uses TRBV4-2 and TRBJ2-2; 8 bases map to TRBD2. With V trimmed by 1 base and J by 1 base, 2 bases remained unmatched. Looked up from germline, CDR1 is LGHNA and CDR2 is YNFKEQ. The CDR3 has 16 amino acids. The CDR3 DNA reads TGTGCCAGCAGCCAAGGTCTAGCGGGGAACACCGGGGAGCTGTTTTTT. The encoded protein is CASSQGLAGNTGELFF.

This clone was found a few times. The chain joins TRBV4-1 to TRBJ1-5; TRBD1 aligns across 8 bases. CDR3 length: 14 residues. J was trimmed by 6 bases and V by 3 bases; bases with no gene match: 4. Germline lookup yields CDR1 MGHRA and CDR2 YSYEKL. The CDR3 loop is CASSHRQGTQPQHF. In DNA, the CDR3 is TGCGCCAGCAGCCACCGACAGGGGACTCAGCCCCAGCATTTT.

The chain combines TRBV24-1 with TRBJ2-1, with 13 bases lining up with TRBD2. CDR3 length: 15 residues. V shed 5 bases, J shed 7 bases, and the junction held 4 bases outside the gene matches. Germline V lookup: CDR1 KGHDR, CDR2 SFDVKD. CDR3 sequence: CATSARGLAGNEQFF. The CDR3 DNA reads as TGTGCCACCAGTGCCCGGGGACTAGCGGGGAATGAGCAGTTCTTC.

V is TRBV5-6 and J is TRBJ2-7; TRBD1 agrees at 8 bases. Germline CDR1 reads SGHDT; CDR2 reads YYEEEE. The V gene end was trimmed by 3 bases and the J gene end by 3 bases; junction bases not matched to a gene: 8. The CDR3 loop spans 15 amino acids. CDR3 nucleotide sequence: TGTGCCAGCAGCTACCGGGACAGGCCAATCTACGAGCAGTACTTC. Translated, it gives CASSYRDRPIYEQYF.

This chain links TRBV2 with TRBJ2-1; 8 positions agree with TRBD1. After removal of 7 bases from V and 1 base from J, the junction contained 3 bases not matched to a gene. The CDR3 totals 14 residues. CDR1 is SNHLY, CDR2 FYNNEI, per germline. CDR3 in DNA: TGTGCCAGCATGAACAGGGGGTCCTACAATGAGCAGTTCTTC. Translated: CASMNRGSYNEQFF.

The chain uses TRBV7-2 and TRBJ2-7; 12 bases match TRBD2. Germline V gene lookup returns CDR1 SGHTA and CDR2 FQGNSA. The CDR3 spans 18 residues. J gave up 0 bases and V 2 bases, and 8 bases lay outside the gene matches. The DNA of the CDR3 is TGTGCCAGCAGCTTAACCGTACTAGCGGGGGGACTCTCCTACGAGCAGTACTTC. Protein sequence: CASSLTVLAGGLSYEQYF.

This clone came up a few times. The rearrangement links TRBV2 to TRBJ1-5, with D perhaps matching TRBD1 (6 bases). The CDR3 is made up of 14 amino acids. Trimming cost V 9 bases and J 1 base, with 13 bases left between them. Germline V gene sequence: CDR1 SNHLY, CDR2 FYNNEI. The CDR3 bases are TGTGCCAGTGAGACGACAGGCAGCAATCAGCCCCAGCATTTT. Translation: CASETTGSNQPQHF.

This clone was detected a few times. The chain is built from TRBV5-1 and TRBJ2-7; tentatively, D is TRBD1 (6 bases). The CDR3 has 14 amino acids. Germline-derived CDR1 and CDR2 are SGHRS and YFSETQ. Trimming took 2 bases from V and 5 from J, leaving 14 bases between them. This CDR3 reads CASSLSQGKDEQYF. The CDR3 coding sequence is TGCGCCAGCAGCTTATCACAGGGAAAGGACGAGCAGTACTTC.

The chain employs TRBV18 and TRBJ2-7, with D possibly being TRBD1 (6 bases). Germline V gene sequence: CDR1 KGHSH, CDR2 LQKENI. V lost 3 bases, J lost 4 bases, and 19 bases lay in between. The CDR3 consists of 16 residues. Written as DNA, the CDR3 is TGTGCCAGCTCACCCTCGGAGAAGGGGGTTGGGTACGAGCAGTACTTC. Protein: CASSPSEKGVGYEQYF.

CDR3 region: CASSPVPNSHEQYF. As DNA, the CDR3 is TGTGCCAGCTCACCAGTCCCCAACAGCCACGAGCAGTACTTC. The chain uses TRBV18 and TRBJ2-7; no firm D call. CDR1 KGHSH and CDR2 LQKENI come from the germline V gene. The length of the CDR3 is 14 residues. V dropped 2 bases and J dropped 5 bases, with 13 bases sitting between them.

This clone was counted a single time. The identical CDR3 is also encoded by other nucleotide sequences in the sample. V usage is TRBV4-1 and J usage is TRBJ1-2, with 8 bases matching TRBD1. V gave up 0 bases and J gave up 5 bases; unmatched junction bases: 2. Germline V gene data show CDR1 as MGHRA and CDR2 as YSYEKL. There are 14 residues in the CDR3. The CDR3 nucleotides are TGCGCCAGCAGCCAAGAGCGACAGGGGTATGGCTACACCTTC. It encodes CASSQERQGYGYTF.

The CDR3 DNA follows: TGTGCCAGCAGCCAAGCCCCAGCAGGGTTGTCGGAGACCCAGTACTTC. Protein product: CASSQAPAGLSETQYF. J is TRBJ2-5 and V is TRBV3-1 (or the pseudogene TRBV3-2), with TRBD1 as a possible D gene (5 bases). CDR1 and CDR2 (germline): LGHDT, YNNKEL (reference sequence). The CDR3 has 16 amino acids. Trimming took off 1 base at V and 5 bases at J, with 17 bases between the two ends.

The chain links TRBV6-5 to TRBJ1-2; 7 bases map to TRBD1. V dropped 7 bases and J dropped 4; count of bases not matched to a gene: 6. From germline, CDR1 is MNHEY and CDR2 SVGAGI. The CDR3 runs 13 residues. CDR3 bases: TGTGCCAGCAATCAAGGGGGCTCCTATGGCTACACCTTC. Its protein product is CASNQGGSYGYTF.